This TCR beta chain was captured by sequencing in a study of sequential checkpoint blockade in melanoma. Study as a whole: Patients were randomized 1:1 to nivolumab-then-ipilimumab or ipilimumab-then-nivolumab first-line.

Only in-frame clones appear in the TCRdb table, and some are missing; sequencing was by immunoSEQ multiplex PCR. The sample gives roughly 5,000 clones, less than 20% of which show up once; about a sixth is in the top ten. Concerning this clone: The antigen remains undetermined.

The treatment was: randomized to nivolumab then ipilimumab (arm A) or the reverse (arm B). Notes on the study in general: T-cell fraction and clonality followed PD-L1 and CD8+ counts, not mutational load. For nivolumab-first patients, baseline tumor clonality was associated with response. Rising tumor T-cell fraction and clonality meant about 30 times likelier benefit.

The starting material was tumor tissue (inferred from file names), obtained from a patient given nivolumab and ipilimumab in sequence. The sequence derives from a human donor with melanoma.

The CDR3 DNA reads as TGTGCCAGCAGTTACTCGCCCCCTGGGGAGGGGTATGAAAAACTGTTTTTT. Translated, it gives CASSYSPPGEGYEKLFF. V gene TRBV6-8 combines with J gene TRBJ1-4; possibly TRBD1 for D (5 bases). V lost 0 bases and J 6 bases, leaving 17 bases between the germline ends. In germline, CDR1 is MNHGY, CDR2 SAAAGT. The CDR3 loop spans 17 amino acids.